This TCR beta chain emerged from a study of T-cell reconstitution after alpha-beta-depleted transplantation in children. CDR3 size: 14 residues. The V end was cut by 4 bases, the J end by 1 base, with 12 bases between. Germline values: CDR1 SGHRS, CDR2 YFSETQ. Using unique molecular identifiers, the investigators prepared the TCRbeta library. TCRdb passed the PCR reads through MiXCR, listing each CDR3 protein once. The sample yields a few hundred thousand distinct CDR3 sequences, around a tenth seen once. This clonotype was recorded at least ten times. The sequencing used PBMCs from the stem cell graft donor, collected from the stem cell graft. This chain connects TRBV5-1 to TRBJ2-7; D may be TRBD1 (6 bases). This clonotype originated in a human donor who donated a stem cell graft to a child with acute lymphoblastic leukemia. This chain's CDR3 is CASSASDSSYEQYF. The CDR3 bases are TGCGCCAGCAGCGCCTCGGACAGTTCCTACGAGCAGTACTTC.